The 11 T cell receptor beta chains in this list originate from one sample, sequenced in a study of blood T cell repertoires in COVID-19. Sequencing used immunoSEQ multiplex PCR; TCRdb keeps in-frame clones, though not all of them. The sample yields hundreds of thousands of clones, roughly four fifths seen once. The sequenced sample consisted of peripheral blood. The receptors originated from a man aged 80 or over with acute or convalescent COVID-19.

The chain carries TRBV30 and TRBJ1-2, with D possibly matching TRBD1 (6 bases). V lost 4 bases and J 8 bases, leaving 14 bases between the germline ends. Germline V gene sequence: CDR1 GTSNPN, CDR2 SVGIG (reference sequence). The CDR3 is 12 residues long. CDR3 bases: TGTGCCTGGACCCTACAGGGCTGGGGCTACACCTTC. Its protein is CAWTLQGWGYTF.

The chain links TRBV2 to TRBJ1-2; D unclear. This CDR3 comprises 12 residues. Germline loops: CDR1 SNHLY, CDR2 FYNNEI. The V end lost 1 base, the J end lost 7 bases, and 7 bases lay between the germline ends. The CDR3 spells CASSEDSGGYTF. CDR3 coding DNA: TGTGCCAGCAGTGAAGACTCGGGTGGCTACACCTTC.

The V and J genes are TRBV2 and TRBJ1-5, with unresolved D. This CDR3 is 14 amino acids long. Trimming removed 5 bases from V and 3 bases from J, with 11 bases in between. Germline loops: CDR1 SNHLY, CDR2 FYNNEI. Here the CDR3 DNA reads TGTGCCAGCAGTTTAACGAAGCCCAATCAGCCCCAGCATTTT. Protein sequence: CASSLTKPNQPQHF.

V and J are TRBV24-1 and TRBJ2-5, with TRBD1 matching 9 bases. V lost 1 base, J lost 1 base, and 6 bases stayed unmatched. CDR3 length equals 17 residues. Germline V gene sequence: CDR1 KGHDR, CDR2 SFDVKD. The CDR3 DNA reads as TGTGCCACCAGTGATTTAAAACAGGGGGCCGCCCAAGAGACCCAGTACTTC. It yields the protein CATSDLKQGAAQETQYF.

This clone was detected only once. This sequence joins TRBV18 and TRBJ1-5, with 9 bases aligning to TRBD1. Germline V gives CDR1 KGHSH, CDR2 LQKENI. This CDR3 spans 15 amino acids. The junction had 0 bases not matched to a gene; V was cut back by 2 bases and J by 1 base. The CDR3 loop is CASSPDRGSNQPQHF. DNA of the CDR3: TGTGCCAGCTCACCAGACAGGGGGAGCAATCAGCCCCAGCATTTT.

A single count supports this clone. J is TRBJ1-2 and V is TRBV19; 9 bases fit TRBD1. The CDR3 is 15 residues long. Germline trimming cut 3 bases from V and 2 bases from J; bases unmatched to any gene: 4. From germline, CDR1 is LNHDA and CDR2 SQIVND (reference sequence). The CDR3 sequence is CASSIPGQGNYGYTF. The CDR3, as DNA: TGTGCCAGTAGTATCCCAGGACAGGGGAACTATGGCTACACCTTC.

This chain joins TRBV6-5 and TRBJ1-5; the D gene is possibly TRBD1 (5 bases). This CDR3 comprises 13 residues. The V and J ends lost 7 bases and 5 bases respectively, with 12 bases between them. Germline V CDR1 and CDR2: MNHEY, SVGAGI. The CDR3 sequence is CASMVGRDQPQHF. As DNA, the CDR3 is TGTGCCAGCATGGTGGGCAGGGATCAGCCCCAGCATTTT.

This CDR3 reads CASSPLSLGTGGREQYF. The CDR3 DNA reads TGTGCCAGTAGCCCCCTCTCCCTTGGGACAGGGGGTCGCGAGCAGTACTTC. The chain couples TRBV19 to TRBJ2-7, with 11 nucleotides matching TRBD1. After removal of 6 bases from V and 6 bases from J, the junction contained 16 bases not matched to a gene. Germline CDR1 and CDR2: LNHDA and SQIVND (reference sequence). The CDR3 totals 17 residues.

The genes are TRBV5-1 and TRBJ1-4; D perhaps matches TRBD1 (6 bases). V shed 4 bases and J shed 5 bases, with 15 bases lying between them. This CDR3 region has 15 residues. Germline V gene sequence: CDR1 SGHRS, CDR2 YFSETQ. CDR3 DNA: TGCGCCAGCAGCCGTAATTGGGGGACAAATGAAAAACTGTTTTTT. Its translation is CASSRNWGTNEKLFF.

V is TRBV3-1 (or the pseudogene TRBV3-2) and J is TRBJ1-4; TRBD1 is a possible D gene (5 bases). CDR1 LGHDT and CDR2 YNNKEL come from the germline V gene (reference sequence). The CDR3 has 14 residues. V was pared by 1 base and J by 4 bases, with 7 bases between. The CDR3 sequence is CASSQGTLNEKLFF. For the CDR3, the DNA is TGTGCCAGCAGCCAAGGGACACTTAATGAAAAACTGTTTTTT.

This clone was observed once. The chain recombines TRBV21-1 with TRBJ1-2; TRBD1, as called in the table, went unchecked against the DNA. TRBV21-1 is shown as a pseudogene. The CDR3 totals 15 residues. The CDR3 DNA reads as TGTGCCAGCAGCATCCCCGGGACAGGGGACCAAGGCTACACCTTC. Translated, it gives CASSIPGTGDQGYTF.